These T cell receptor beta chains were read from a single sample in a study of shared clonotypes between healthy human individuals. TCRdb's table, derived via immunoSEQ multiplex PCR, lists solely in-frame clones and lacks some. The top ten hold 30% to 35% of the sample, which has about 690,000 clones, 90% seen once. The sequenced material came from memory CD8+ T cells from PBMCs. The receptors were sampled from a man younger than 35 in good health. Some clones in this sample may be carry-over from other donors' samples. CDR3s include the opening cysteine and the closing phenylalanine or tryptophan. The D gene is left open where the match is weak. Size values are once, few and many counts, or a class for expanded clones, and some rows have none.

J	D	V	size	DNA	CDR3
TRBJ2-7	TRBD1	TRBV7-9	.	TGTGCCAGCAGCTTTACCGGGACAGGGGTTGTCGACGAGCAGTACTTC	CASSFTGTGVVDEQYF
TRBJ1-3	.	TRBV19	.	TGTGCCAGTAGTCCGTTAAGGGCCCACTCTGGAAACACCATATATTTT	CASSPLRAHSGNTIYF
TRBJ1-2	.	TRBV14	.	TGTGCCAGCAGCCTATCGCCCGGCAGGGCGATCTATGGCTACACCTTC	CASSLSPGRAIYGYTF
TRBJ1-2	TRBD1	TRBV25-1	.	TGTGCCAGCAGTGGCCTCCCTTCTAGACAGGGCAACTATGGCTACACCTTC	CASSGLPSRQGNYGYTF
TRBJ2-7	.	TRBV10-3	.	TGTGCCATCAGTGAGCCAGAAGTCGGACCCCTCTACGAGCAGTACTTC	CAISEPEVGPLYEQYF
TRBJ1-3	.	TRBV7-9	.	TGTGCCAGCAGCTTAGTGTACGTCGTGGGGGTTCAGTCTGGAAACACCATATATTTT	CASSLVYVVGVQSGNTIYF
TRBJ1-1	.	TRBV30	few	TGTGCCTGGAGTGTACTACTCTCTGAAGCTTTCTTT	CAWSVLLSEAFF
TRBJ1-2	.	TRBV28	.	TGTGCCAGCAGTTTCCACTCCCGCGGTGGCTACACCTTC	CASSFHSRGGYTF
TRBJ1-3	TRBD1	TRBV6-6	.	TGTGCCAGCAGTCCGGCAAGGGGGCCAGGAAACACCATATATTTT	CASSPARGPGNTIYF
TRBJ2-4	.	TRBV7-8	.	TGTGCCAGCAGTGGGGGGTCCGGGGGAAACATTCAGTACTTC	CASSGGSGGNIQYF
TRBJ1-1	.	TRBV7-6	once	TGTGCCAGCAGCTTAGCCTGGGGGAGGGAAGCTTTCTTT	CASSLAWGREAFF
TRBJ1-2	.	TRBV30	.	TGTGCCTGGAGTGTTGGCAGATCTAACTATGGCTACACCTTC	CAWSVGRSNYGYTF
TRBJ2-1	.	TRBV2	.	TGTGCCAGCAGGGCCATTCGACGGAGCTCCTACAATGAGCAGTTCTTC	CASRAIRRSSYNEQFF
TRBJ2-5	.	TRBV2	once	TGTGCCAGCAGTGTCGGCCAACTACAAGAGACCCAGTACTTC	CASSVGQLQETQYF
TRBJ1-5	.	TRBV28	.	TGTGCCAGGAACCGCGGGCTCTCAACCACGATCGTTAGCAATCAGCCCCAGCATTTT	CARNRGLSTTIVSNQPQHF
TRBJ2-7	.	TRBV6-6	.	TGTGCCAGCAGTTTGGAGTACGAGCAGTACTTC	CASSLEYEQYF
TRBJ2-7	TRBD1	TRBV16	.	TGTGCCAGCAGACCGGGACAGGGCCCCGCGGAGCAGTACTTC	CASRPGQGPAEQYF
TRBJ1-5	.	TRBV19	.	TGTGCCAGTAGTATAGATCGGGAACGGCCGAATAGCAATCAGCCCCAGCATTTT	CASSIDRERPNSNQPQHF
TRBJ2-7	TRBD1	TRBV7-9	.	TGTGCCAGCAGCCCGACAGGGGCGTCGTACGAGCAGTACTTC	CASSPTGASYEQYF
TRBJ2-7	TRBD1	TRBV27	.	TGTGCCAGCAGTTACACAGGGGGCAGCTCCTACGAGCAGTACTTC	CASSYTGGSSYEQYF
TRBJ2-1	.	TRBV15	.	TGTGCCACCAGCCCTTGGGTGGAGGCCTCCTACAATGAGCAGTTCTTC	CATSPWVEASYNEQFF
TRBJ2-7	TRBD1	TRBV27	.	TGTGCCAGCAGTTTAAGACAGGGCCGCTACGAGCAGTACTTC	CASSLRQGRYEQYF